Listed below are T cell receptor beta chains from one sample, sequenced in a study of metastatic and nonmetastatic thyroid tumors. TCRdb reanalyzed the PCR reads via MiXCR. Here the sample spans tens of thousands of clones, 17% being singletons. The material sequenced was tumor tissue. All receptors derive from a female donor with papillary thyroid cancer or a benign thyroid nodule (not recorded which). Some clones in this sample may be carry-over from other donors' samples. CDR3s include the opening cysteine and the closing phenylalanine or tryptophan.

TRBV24-1 | CATSDIASIGHNEQFF
TRBV28 | CASSFLGHRQGISAKNIQYF
TRBV7-9 | CASTPGSTMTYEQYF
TRBV25-1 | CASSYRGLNTEAFF
TRBV27 | CASSFAYRLLVEAFF
TRBV7-9 | CASNERVNTEAFF
TRBV7-9 | CAIEGLSYEQYF
TRBV11-1 | CASSLGLAGDTDTQYF
TRBV5-4 | CASSVTGFTEAFF
TRBV7-9 | CASSSGQSAPYEQYF